This T cell receptor beta chain was identified during a study of CD8+ T cells in alopecia areata. Study as a whole: Oral tofacitinib, 5 to 10 mg twice daily, was given in an open-label trial. Findings of the study overall: Resident alphabeta T cells of normal skin are also sequenced in scalp samples. More clonal than normal scalp was lesional scalp, particularly alopecia totalis/universalis.

RNA was extracted and reverse transcribed into cDNA as the sequencing template. Repertoires were generated with immunoSEQ multiplex PCR, while TCRdb's copy carries only in-frame clones and drops some. The table shows 130,000 to 150,000 clones, with around 87% occurring only once. Worth noting for this clone: The antigen is unknown.

The CDR3 has 12 amino acids. Trimming took off 3 bases at V and 8 bases at J, with 7 bases between the two ends. Germline V gives CDR1 SGHTA, CDR2 FQGTGA. Alopecia areata patients provided lesional scalp punch biopsies and peripheral blood. The receptor was isolated from a human donor with alopecia areata. The sequences come from CD8+ T cells sorted from blood, collected at week 0. V gene TRBV7-3 combines with J gene TRBJ1-4; no clear D. The chain's CDR3 is CASSFGEEKLFF. The CDR3 nucleotides read TGTGCCAGCAGCTTCGGGGAAGAAAAACTGTTTTTT.